The rows below give T cell receptor beta chains drawn from one sample of a study of T cells in Graves' hyperthyroidism and ophthalmopathy. TCRdb re-called the multiplex PCR reads through MiXCR, storing one row per CDR3 protein. The sample consists of over 250,000 distinct CDR3 sequences, 25% of them appearing once. The sequenced material came from blood. The receptors originated from a middle-aged man with Graves' hyperthyroidism that later progressed to Graves' ophthalmopathy. The CDR3 runs from the conserved cysteine through the conserved F or W. Each record gives: D gene, clone size, CDR3 length, V gene, J gene, CDR3 protein, CDR3 DNA. A D gene is named only where the DNA matches it firmly. The size of a clone is reported for some rows only, either as once, few or many, or as a class for expanded clones.

D: TRBD2; size: many; length: 14; V: TRBV6-1; J: TRBJ2-2; CDR3: CASSEVAGPGELFF; DNA: TGTGCCAGCAGTGAAGTAGCGGGACCCGGGGAGCTGTTTTTT
D: TRBD1; size: many; length: 14; V: TRBV11-2; J: TRBJ2-7; CDR3: CASSPTGTGDEQYF; DNA: TGTGCCAGCAGCCCCACCGGGACAGGGGACGAGCAGTACTTC
D: .; size: many; length: 15; V: TRBV6-1; J: TRBJ2-6; CDR3: CASSENISGANVLTF; DNA: TGTGCCAGCAGTGAAAACATCTCTGGGGCCAACGTCCTGACTTTC
D: .; size: once; length: 15; V: TRBV28; J: TRBJ2-7; CDR3: CASSPPGSPAYEQYF; DNA: TGTGCCAGCAGTCCCCCCGGGTCCCCCGCATACGAGCAGTACTTC
D: .; size: .; length: 12; V: TRBV30; J: TRBJ2-2; CDR3: CAGRSFPGELFF; DNA: TGTGCCGGTCGGAGTTTTCCGGGGGAGCTGTTTTTT
D: .; size: many; length: 15; V: TRBV10-2; J: TRBJ2-7; CDR3: CASSDVRERGYEQYF; DNA: TGCGCCAGCAGTGATGTAAGGGAAAGAGGATACGAGCAGTACTTC
D: .; size: .; length: 15; V: TRBV6-5; J: TRBJ2-7; CDR3: CASSYLERSSYEQYF; DNA: TGTGCCAGCAGTTACTTAGAGAGAAGCTCCTACGAGCAGTACTTC
D: .; size: once; length: 14; V: TRBV5-5; J: TRBJ2-6; CDR3: CASSPLVSANVLTF; DNA: TGTGCCAGCAGTCCACTGGTATCGGCCAACGTCCTGACTTTC
D: .; size: many; length: 13; V: TRBV27; J: TRBJ2-7; CDR3: CASSPKRVGEQYF; DNA: TGTGCCAGCAGTCCGAAGCGGGTTGGCGAGCAGTACTTC
D: .; size: many; length: 17; V: TRBV12-3/TRBV12-4; J: TRBJ1-5; CDR3: CASTNHRNGRSNQPQHF; DNA: TGTGCCAGCACCAACCACAGGAACGGAAGGAGCAATCAGCCCCAGCATTTT
D: .; size: few; length: 13; V: TRBV5-1; J: TRBJ2-2; CDR3: CASNLGDTGELFF; DNA: TGCGCCAGCAACCTCGGGGACACCGGGGAGCTGTTTTTT
D: .; size: many; length: 13; V: TRBV20-1; J: TRBJ1-1; CDR3: CSARLQGNTEAFF; DNA: TGCAGTGCTAGACTCCAGGGCAACACTGAAGCTTTCTTT
D: .; size: .; length: 15; V: TRBV7-2; J: TRBJ1-1; CDR3: CASSLGFRGETEAFF; DNA: TGTGCCAGCAGCTTAGGATTCCGGGGGGAAACTGAAGCTTTCTTT
D: TRBD2; size: many; length: 18; V: TRBV19; J: TRBJ2-6; CDR3: CASAIGRGPNSGANVLTF; DNA: TGTGCCAGCGCAATTGGGAGGGGCCCTAACTCTGGGGCCAACGTCCTGACTTTC
D: TRBD1; size: once; length: 15; V: TRBV28; J: TRBJ2-7; CDR3: CASSSGTGGGYEQYF; DNA: TGTGCCAGCAGTTCCGGGACAGGGGGCGGTTACGAGCAGTACTTC
D: .; size: .; length: 11; V: TRBV10-3; J: TRBJ2-4; CDR3: CAISDRDIQYF; DNA: TGTGCCATCAGTGATAGGGACATTCAGTACTTC
D: .; size: many; length: 16; V: TRBV7-2; J: TRBJ2-7; CDR3: CASSPLAARVIYEQYF; DNA: TGTGCCAGCAGCCCGTTGGCGGCCAGGGTCATCTACGAGCAGTACTTC
D: .; size: .; length: 13; V: TRBV7-2; J: TRBJ1-2; CDR3: CASSPTPGYGYTF; DNA: TGTGCCAGCAGCCCAACTCCGGGGTATGGCTACACCTTC
D: .; size: many; length: 14; V: TRBV10-3; J: TRBJ1-5; CDR3: CAISESGGNQPQHF; DNA: TGTGCCATCAGTGAGTCGGGTGGAAATCAGCCCCAGCATTTT
D: .; size: many; length: 16; V: TRBV14; J: TRBJ1-3; CDR3: CASSRIDRTFGNTIYF; DNA: TGTGCCAGCAGCCGCATCGACAGGACCTTCGGAAACACCATATATTTT
D: TRBD2; size: many; length: 14; V: TRBV13; J: TRBJ2-5; CDR3: CASSLGGTTETQYF; DNA: TGTGCCAGCAGCTTAGGGGGGACTACCGAGACCCAGTACTTC
D: .; size: many; length: 14; V: TRBV18; J: TRBJ1-1; CDR3: CASSQSTGVTEAFF; DNA: TGTGCCAGCTCACAATCGACAGGCGTCACTGAAGCTTTCTTT
D: TRBD2; size: many; length: 15; V: TRBV24-1; J: TRBJ2-5; CDR3: CATSVREGIQETQYF; DNA: TGTGCCACCAGTGTTCGGGAGGGAATCCAAGAGACCCAGTACTTC
D: TRBD1; size: many; length: 16; V: TRBV10-3; J: TRBJ2-2; CDR3: CAIRRPGQDIAGELFF; DNA: TGTGCCATCAGACGCCCGGGACAGGATATCGCCGGGGAGCTGTTTTTT
D: .; size: many; length: 13; V: TRBV29-1; J: TRBJ2-5; CDR3: CSVTGTPGETQYF; DNA: TGCAGCGTAACCGGGACCCCCGGGGAGACCCAGTACTTC
D: .; size: many; length: 15; V: TRBV5-1; J: TRBJ1-5; CDR3: CASSDTGAPHQPQHF; DNA: TGCGCCAGCAGCGACACCGGGGCCCCCCATCAGCCCCAGCATTTT
D: TRBD2; size: once; length: 13; V: TRBV12-3/TRBV12-4; J: TRBJ2-5; CDR3: CASESRRGETQYF; DNA: TGTGCCAGCGAATCACGGCGGGGGGAGACCCAGTACTTC
D: TRBD1; size: .; length: 13; V: TRBV6-1; J: TRBJ1-1; CDR3: CASTPGQAQKTFF; DNA: TGTGCCAGCACCCCGGGACAGGCCCAAAAGACTTTCTTT
D: TRBD2; size: few; length: 15; V: TRBV12-3/TRBV12-4; J: TRBJ2-5; CDR3: CASSLYSGNQETQYF; DNA: TGTGCCAGCAGTTTATACAGCGGGAACCAAGAGACCCAGTACTTC
D: .; size: few; length: 14; V: TRBV19; J: TRBJ2-4; CDR3: CASSREIAKNIQYF; DNA: TGTGCCAGTAGTAGAGAGATAGCCAAAAACATTCAGTACTTC
D: TRBD2; size: .; length: 14; V: TRBV7-2; J: TRBJ2-7; CDR3: CASSPRTRDYEQYF; DNA: TGTGCCAGCAGCCCACGGACTAGAGACTACGAGCAGTACTTC
D: .; size: .; length: 15; V: TRBV20-1; J: TRBJ1-1; CDR3: CSARVRDGANTEAFF; DNA: TGCAGTGCTAGAGTAAGGGATGGGGCGAACACTGAAGCTTTCTTT
D: .; size: many; length: 13; V: TRBV6-5; J: TRBJ1-1; CDR3: CASRKTMNTEAFF; DNA: TGTGCCAGCAGAAAGACCATGAACACTGAAGCTTTCTTT
D: .; size: many; length: 11; V: TRBV29-1; J: TRBJ1-1; CDR3: CSVVPRTEAFF; DNA: TGCAGCGTTGTCCCCAGGACTGAAGCTTTCTTT
D: .; size: many; length: 14; V: TRBV10-2; J: TRBJ1-5; CDR3: CASSEGSRNQPQHF; DNA: TGCGCCAGCAGTGAGGGCAGTCGCAATCAGCCCCAGCATTTT
D: TRBD2; size: many; length: 18; V: TRBV5-1; J: TRBJ2-4; CDR3: CASSLVKTSGEAKNIQYF; DNA: TGCGCCAGCAGCTTGGTCAAGACTAGCGGGGAAGCCAAAAACATTCAGTACTTC
D: TRBD1; size: many; length: 15; V: TRBV11-2; J: TRBJ1-6; CDR3: CASSLVAGGGSPLHF; DNA: TGTGCCAGCAGCTTAGTGGCAGGGGGTGGTTCACCCCTCCACTTT
D: TRBD1; size: many; length: 15; V: TRBV19; J: TRBJ1-1; CDR3: CASSGPGQGSTEAFF; DNA: TGTGCCAGTAGTGGGCCGGGACAGGGGTCCACTGAAGCTTTCTTT
D: TRBD1; size: few; length: 14; V: TRBV20-1; J: TRBJ2-7; CDR3: CSASTGTGNDEQYF; DNA: TGCAGTGCTTCTACCGGGACAGGGAACGACGAGCAGTACTTC
D: .; size: .; length: 15; V: TRBV18; J: TRBJ2-7; CDR3: CASSPPGTESYEQYF; DNA: TGTGCCAGCTCACCCCCGGGCACAGAGTCCTACGAGCAGTACTTC
D: .; size: many; length: 12; V: TRBV6-5; J: TRBJ1-1; CDR3: CASNPVGGRAFF; DNA: TGTGCCAGCAACCCGGTGGGGGGTCGCGCTTTCTTT
D: TRBD2; size: many; length: 18; V: TRBV7-2; J: TRBJ2-7; CDR3: CASSQLAWGGSVLGEQYF; DNA: TGTGCCAGCAGCCAACTTGCTTGGGGCGGGAGCGTTTTGGGCGAGCAGTACTTC
D: .; size: many; length: 13; V: TRBV11-3; J: TRBJ2-2; CDR3: CASSRRTDGELFF; DNA: TGTGCCAGCAGCCGTAGGACAGACGGGGAGCTGTTTTTT
D: .; size: many; length: 13; V: TRBV30; J: TRBJ1-1; CDR3: CAWRWQVNTEAFF; DNA: TGTGCCTGGAGGTGGCAGGTGAACACTGAAGCTTTCTTT
D: TRBD1; size: many; length: 13; V: TRBV6-1; J: TRBJ2-4; CDR3: CASGDRAKNIQYF; DNA: TGTGCCAGCGGGGACAGGGCGAAAAACATTCAGTACTTC
D: .; size: many; length: 14; V: TRBV20-1; J: TRBJ2-5; CDR3: CSASDYQGQETQYF; DNA: TGCAGTGCTAGCGACTATCAAGGACAAGAGACCCAGTACTTC